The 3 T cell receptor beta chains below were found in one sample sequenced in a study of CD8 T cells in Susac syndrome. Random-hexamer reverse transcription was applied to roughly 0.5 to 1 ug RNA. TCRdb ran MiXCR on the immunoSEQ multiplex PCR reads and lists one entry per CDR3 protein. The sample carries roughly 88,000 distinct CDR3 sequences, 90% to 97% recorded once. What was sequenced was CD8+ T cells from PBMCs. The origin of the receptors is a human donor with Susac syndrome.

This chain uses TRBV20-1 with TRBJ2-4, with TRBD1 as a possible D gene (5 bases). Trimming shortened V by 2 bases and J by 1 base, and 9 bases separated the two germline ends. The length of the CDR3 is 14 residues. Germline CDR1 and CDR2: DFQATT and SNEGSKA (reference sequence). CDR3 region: CSARQGWAKNIQYF. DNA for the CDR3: TGCAGTGCTAGACAGGGCTGGGCCAAAAACATTCAGTACTTC.

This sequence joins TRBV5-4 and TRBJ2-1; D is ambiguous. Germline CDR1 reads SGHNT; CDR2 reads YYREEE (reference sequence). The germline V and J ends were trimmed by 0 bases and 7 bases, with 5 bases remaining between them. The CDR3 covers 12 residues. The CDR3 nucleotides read TGTGCCAGCAGCTTGGGCTCTAATGAGCAGTTCTTC. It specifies CASSLGSNEQFF.

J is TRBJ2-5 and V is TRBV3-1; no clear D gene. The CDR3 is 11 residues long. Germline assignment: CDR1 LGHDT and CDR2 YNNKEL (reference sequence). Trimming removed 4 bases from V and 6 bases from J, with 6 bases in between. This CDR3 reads CASSPDQTQYF. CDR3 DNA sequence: TGTGCCAGCAGCCCTGATCAGACCCAGTACTTC.